Shown below are 17 T cell receptor beta chains from a single sample sequenced in a study of T cell responses to AZD1222 COVID-19 vaccine. Repertoires were generated with immunoSEQ multiplex PCR, while TCRdb's copy carries only in-frame clones and drops some. The sample comprises roughly 76,000 clones, around 86% of which are singletons, and less than 3% rests with the top ten. The specimen comprised peripheral blood, sampled on day 0 of AZD1222 vaccination. These receptors all stem from an adult in good health.

V gene TRBV28 combines with J gene TRBJ2-3; D could derive from TRBD1 or TRBD2 (5 bases each). This CDR3 contains 19 residues. From germline, CDR1 is MDHEN and CDR2 SYDVKM. The V end was cut by 9 bases, the J end by 1 base, with 29 bases between. Here the CDR3 reads CASHSWDVHSPSGTDTQYF. Written as DNA, the CDR3 is TGTGCCAGTCACAGTTGGGACGTCCACTCTCCCTCTGGCACAGATACGCAGTATTTT.

This sequence joins TRBV5-4 and TRBJ2-5; D might be TRBD1 or TRBD2, each matching 5 bases. The CDR3 runs 14 residues. V was shortened by 2 bases and J by 5 bases, with 13 bases between the two germline ends. Per germline, CDR1 SGHNT and CDR2 YYREEE (reference sequence). Here the CDR3 reads CASSLNGAWETQYF. CDR3 DNA: TGTGCCAGCAGCTTAAACGGGGCATGGGAGACCCAGTACTTC.

This clone has just one count. The chain links TRBV9 to TRBJ2-7; TRBD1 agrees at 7 bases. This CDR3 has 14 residues. Germline CDR1 is SGDLS and CDR2 is YYNGEE. V shed 4 bases, J shed 3 bases, and the junction held 7 bases outside the gene matches. CDR3 sequence reads: CASSFRDRDYEQYF. In DNA form, the CDR3 reads TGTGCCAGCAGCTTCCGGGACAGAGACTACGAGCAGTACTTC.

The chain couples TRBV19 to TRBJ1-1, with a weak D call TRBD1 (5 bases). Trimming pared 4 bases from V and 5 bases from J, leaving 11 bases between. The CDR3 is 13 residues long. In germline, CDR1 is LNHDA, CDR2 SQIVND (reference sequence). CDR3 in amino acids: CASSTSGGTEAFF. The CDR3 DNA follows: TGTGCCAGTAGTACGTCGGGGGGGACTGAAGCTTTCTTT.

The gene calls are TRBV5-5 and TRBJ1-1; unclear D gene. V was shortened by 2 bases and J by 5 bases, with 10 bases between the two germline ends. The CDR3 spans 13 residues. Germline lookup yields CDR1 SGHKS and CDR2 YYEKEE (reference sequence). The CDR3 DNA reads TGTGCCAGCAGCTTTTCTGGGAGGACTGAAGCTTTCTTT. Translated: CASSFSGRTEAFF.

The chain has TRBV6-1 and TRBJ1-5; D gene unclear. V was pared by 5 bases and J by 6 bases, with 11 bases between. This CDR3 comprises 13 residues. Germline CDR1 reads MNHNS; CDR2 reads SASEGT. CDR3 bases: TGTGCCAGCAGTTCCCGGGTGGGTCAGCCCCAGCATTTT. Protein sequence: CASSSRVGQPQHF.

The V gene is TRBV5-5, the J gene TRBJ2-1; D is uncertain. The V gene lost 1 base and the J gene lost 10 bases, with 6 bases spanning the gap. The germline V gene encodes CDR1 SGHKS and CDR2 YYEKEE (reference sequence). The CDR3 consists of 11 residues. CDR3: CASSLLTEQFF. DNA for the CDR3: TGTGCCAGCAGCTTGCTCACAGAGCAGTTCTTC.

Note on this clone: The identical CDR3 is also encoded by other nucleotide sequences in the sample. This chain uses TRBV18 with TRBJ1-4, with TRBD1 matching over 10 bases. The CDR3 consists of 14 residues. Germline V gene lookup returns CDR1 KGHSH and CDR2 LQKENI. The V segment lost 6 bases and the J segment 5 bases; nucleotides outside the gene matches: 3. Here the CDR3 DNA reads TGTGCCAGCTCTCCGGGACAGGGGAATGAAAAACTGTTTTTT. Its protein is CASSPGQGNEKLFF.

The chain has TRBV5-1 and TRBJ2-1, with D unresolved. The germline V and J ends were trimmed by 4 bases and 6 bases, with 14 bases remaining between them. From germline, CDR1 is SGHRS and CDR2 YFSETQ. The CDR3 spans 14 residues. CDR3 sequence reads: CASSPDPNLNEQFF. The CDR3 bases are TGCGCCAGCAGCCCAGACCCGAACCTCAATGAGCAGTTCTTC.

The table lists this clone with a count of one. The chain recombines TRBV6-4 with TRBJ1-5, with D unresolved. This CDR3 is 14 amino acids long. The V gene lost 5 bases and the J gene lost 0 bases, with 8 bases spanning the gap. Germline V lookup: CDR1 MRHNA, CDR2 SNTAGT. The CDR3 here is CASSPSTSNQPQHF. The CDR3 nucleotides read TGTGCCAGCAGTCCTTCTACTAGCAATCAGCCCCAGCATTTT.

This chain connects TRBV24-1 to TRBJ1-1, with D possibly being TRBD1 (6 bases). The V gene's germline CDR1 is KGHDR and CDR2 SFDVKD. CDR3 size: 12 residues. V dropped 4 bases and J dropped 7 bases, with 9 bases sitting between them. In nucleotides, the CDR3 is TGTGCCACCAGTGACCCGGACAGTGAAGCTTTCTTT. Its protein product is CATSDPDSEAFF.

The chain recombines TRBV18 with TRBJ1-5, with 9 bases lining up with TRBD1. CDR1 and CDR2 (germline): KGHSH, LQKENI. Trimming at V came to 3 bases and at J to 9 bases, leaving 6 bases not matched to a gene. The CDR3 runs 14 residues. The CDR3 protein is CASSPGQGIGPQHF. The CDR3 DNA sequence: TGTGCCAGCTCACCGGGACAGGGAATAGGGCCCCAGCATTTT.

The chain is built from TRBV7-8 and TRBJ1-5, with D possibly being TRBD1 (5 bases). This CDR3 is built from 13 residues. The germline gives CDR1 SGHVS, CDR2 FQNEAQ. Deletions cut 4 bases from V and 4 bases from J, with 8 bases between. DNA for the CDR3: TGTGCCAGCAGCTCCCAGGGTAATCAGCCCCAGCATTTT. Translating gives CASSSQGNQPQHF.

CDR3 amino acids: CASTSVQNTEAFF. CDR3 DNA: TGTGCCTCGACATCAGTCCAGAACACTGAAGCTTTCTTT. The gene calls are TRBV30 and TRBJ1-1; no clear D gene. The CDR3 totals 13 residues. CDR1 and CDR2 (germline): GTSNPN, SVGIG (reference sequence). Deletions cut 7 bases from V and 1 base from J, with 13 bases between. Full variable domain (remainder filled in from reference TRBV30 and TRBJ1-1): SQTIHQWPATLVQPVGSPLSLECTVEGTSNPNLYWYRQAAGRGLQLLFYSVGIGQISSEVPQNLSASRPQDRQFILSSKKLLLSDSGFYLCASTSVQNTEAFFGQGTRLTVV.

The V gene is TRBV7-3, the J gene TRBJ2-1; TRBD1 might be the D (6 bases). In germline, CDR1 is SGHTA, CDR2 FQGTGA. This CDR3 is 15 amino acids long. The V end was cut by 2 bases, the J end by 5 bases, with 13 bases between. This chain's CDR3 is CASSLRPTGNNEQFF. The CDR3 DNA reads TGTGCCAGCAGCTTACGACCAACAGGGAACAATGAGCAGTTCTTC. The full variable domain, its missing parts supplied by reference TRBV7-3 and TRBJ2-1, is GAGVSQTPSNKVTEKGKYVELRCDPISGHTALYWYRQSLGQGPEFLIYFQGTGAADDSGLPNDRFFAVRPEGSVSTLKIQRTERGDSAVYLCASSLRPTGNNEQFFGPGTRLTVL.

This clone was recorded only once. The rearrangement links TRBV15 to TRBJ1-3, with D possibly TRBD1 on 5 matching bases. CDR1 is LNHNV and CDR2 is YYDKDF in the germline V gene (reference sequence). Trimming took 4 bases from V and 0 from J, leaving 7 bases between them. This CDR3 is built from 14 residues. The CDR3 nucleotides read TGTGCCACCAGCAAGGGACTCTCTGGAAACACCATATATTTT. It yields the protein CATSKGLSGNTIYF.

V gene TRBV7-2 combines with J gene TRBJ1-1; TRBD1 agrees at 12 bases. The CDR3 loop spans 17 amino acids. The V gene's germline CDR1 is SGHTA and CDR2 FQGNSA. V was clipped by 5 bases and J by 0 bases; unmatched bases: 7. The CDR3 spells CASSPGTGGLMNTEAFF. The CDR3 coding sequence is TGTGCCAGCAGCCCAGGGACAGGGGGCCTCATGAACACTGAAGCTTTCTTT.